These 28 T cell receptor beta chains originate from one sample sequenced in a study of T cell responses to AZD1222 COVID-19 vaccine (dated by TCRdb to about 2021). The library was generated by the immunoSEQ multiplex PCR assay. TCRdb limited this immuneACCESS table to in-frame rearrangements with V and J called. A share of clones is missing; checked studies link under half to unresolved V genes, and the rest is unexplained. This sample is represented by some 200,000 clones; about nine tenths of them were singletons. The ten largest clonotypes hold about 3.5% of the sample. Taken with the paper, the label for time point translates to: about 28 days (+/-7) after the second vaccine dose. The specimen was peripheral blood, collected 28 days after the second AZD1222 dose. The receptors shown here come from an adult who received the AZD1222 COVID-19 vaccine.

V gene TRBV19 combines with J gene TRBJ2-3; 8 bases agree with TRBD2. The J segment lost 1 base and the V segment lost 8 bases, leaving 11 bases of the junction unmatched. Per the germline V gene, CDR1 is LNHDA and CDR2 is SQIVND (reference sequence). The CDR3 has 16 residues. CDR3 sequence reads: CASGLGGRFRTDTQYF. The DNA for the CDR3 is TGTGCCAGTGGGTTGGGCGGGAGGTTCCGCACAGATACGCAGTATTTT.

This chain links TRBV30 with TRBJ1-6, with D maybe TRBD1 (5 bases). With 6 bases removed from V and 7 bases from J, the gap between germline ends came to 13 bases. Germline values: CDR1 GTSNPN, CDR2 SVGIG (reference sequence). The CDR3 spans 13 residues. The CDR3 region is CACPGTENSPLHF. CDR3 coding DNA: TGTGCCTGCCCGGGGACGGAGAATTCACCCCTCCACTTT.

The chain uses TRBV28 and TRBJ2-7; D not certain. Trimming left V 3 bases short and J 3 bases short, with 12 bases between. The germline CDR1 and CDR2 sequences are MDHEN and SYDVKM. The length of the CDR3 is 14 residues. The DNA for the CDR3 is TGTGCCAGCAGTTTCCGCAGAAACTACTACGAGCAGTACTTC. Translating gives CASSFRRNYYEQYF. Combining the CDR3 with reference TRBV28 and TRBJ2-7 gives the whole variable domain DVKVTQSSRYLVKRTGEKVFLECVQDMDHENMFWYRQDPGLGLRLIYFSYDVKMKEKGDIPEGYSVSREKKERFSLILESASTNQTSMYLCASSFRRNYYEQYFGPGTRLTVT.

V gene TRBV3-1 (or the pseudogene TRBV3-2) combines with J gene TRBJ2-7, with unresolved D. V lost 1 base, J lost 1 base, and 8 bases lay in between. Germline lookup yields CDR1 LGHDT and CDR2 YNNKEL (reference sequence). This CDR3 spans 14 amino acids. CDR3 coding DNA: TGTGCCAGCAGCCAAGTAGGCAGTTCCTACGAGCAGTACTTC. It encodes CASSQVGSSYEQYF.

V gene TRBV10-3 combines with J gene TRBJ1-6; D ambiguous. Per germline, CDR1 ENHRY and CDR2 SYGVKD. CDR3 length: 15 amino acids. Trimming removed 4 bases at V and 5 bases at J, with 12 bases between. The CDR3 DNA is TGTGCCATCAGTGTACGGGGTGGGAATAATTCACCCCTCCACTTT. Its protein product is CAISVRGGNNSPLHF.

V and J are TRBV24-1 and TRBJ1-2; TRBD1 aligns across 12 bases. V dropped 2 bases and J dropped 4; count of bases not matched to a gene: 4. CDR1 is KGHDR and CDR2 is SFDVKD in the germline V gene. The CDR3 extends over 16 amino acids. DNA for the CDR3: TGTGCCACCAGTGATTCGGGGACAGGGGGCCGCTATGGCTACACCTTC. It yields the protein CATSDSGTGGRYGYTF.

The rearrangement joins TRBV4-1 to TRBJ2-7; D not certain. In germline, CDR1 is MGHRA, CDR2 YSYEKL. The V end was cut by 0 bases, the J end by 3 bases, with 9 bases between. CDR3 length equals 14 residues. The CDR3 here is CASSQEVSYYEQYF. CDR3 sequence (DNA): TGCGCCAGCAGCCAAGAGGTTAGCTACTACGAGCAGTACTTC.

On this clone itself: A read error may account for a junction end that differs from germline. CDR3 region: CASSLEGGNHEQYF. The DNA for the CDR3 is TGCGCCAGCAGTTTGGAGGGAGGGAACCACGAGCAGTACTTC. The genes are TRBV5-1 and TRBJ2-7, with 7 bases fitting TRBD2. The germline gives CDR1 SGHRS, CDR2 YFSETQ. This CDR3 spans 14 amino acids.

The J gene is TRBJ2-2, the V gene TRBV27, with D unresolved. The CDR3 consists of 15 residues. Trimming cost V 6 bases and J 2 bases, with 13 bases left between them. Germline values: CDR1 MNHEY, CDR2 SMNVEV (reference sequence). Here the CDR3 reads CASSPTVLNTGELFF. CDR3 DNA: TGTGCCAGCAGCCCCACGGTACTAAACACCGGGGAGCTGTTTTTT.

J is TRBJ2-7 and V is TRBV19, with 8 positions matching TRBD2. J was trimmed by 3 bases and V by 5 bases; bases with no gene match: 6. Germline lookup yields CDR1 LNHDA and CDR2 SQIVND (reference sequence). This CDR3 spans 14 amino acids. DNA for the CDR3: TGTGCCAGTAGTTCTGCGGGAGGTGGCTACGAGCAGTACTTC. This codes for CASSSAGGGYEQYF.

The chain has TRBV20-1 and TRBJ2-7, with D hard to call. Germline CDR1 DFQATT, CDR2 SNEGSKA (reference sequence). This CDR3 is 11 amino acids long. The CDR3 nucleotides are TGCAGGGGCCCGAGTGGTTACGAGCAGTACTTC. Its translation is CRGPSGYEQYF.

The gene calls are TRBV6-1 and TRBJ1-5; D ambiguous. The V end lost 2 bases, the J end lost 2 bases, and 13 bases lay between the germline ends. This CDR3 spans 16 amino acids. Germline CDR1 and CDR2: MNHNS and SASEGT. The DNA for the CDR3 is TGTGCCAGCAGTGAATCGCCCAGTTCGGGCAATCAGCCCCAGCATTTT. It specifies CASSESPSSGNQPQHF.

The chain is built from TRBV21-1 and TRBJ2-3; the table calls TRBD2, which could not be checked here. TRBV21-1 constitutes a pseudogene. The CDR3 covers 21 residues. As DNA, the CDR3 is TGTGCCAGCAGCGGCCGGGACTCCTCCTCGGTTTGTAGGGCCAACACAGATACGCAGTATTTT. It yields the protein CASSGRDSSSVCRANTDTQYF.

The rearrangement links TRBV3-1 (or the pseudogene TRBV3-2) to TRBJ2-7, with TRBD2 as a possible D gene (5 bases). Trimming took 6 bases from V and 4 from J, leaving 13 bases between them. The CDR3 has 13 amino acids. The germline CDR1 and CDR2 sequences are LGHDT and YNNKEL (reference sequence). CDR3 nucleotide sequence: TGTGCCAGCAGGAGGGCACCCACTTACGAGCAGTACTTC. Its translation is CASRRAPTYEQYF.

This chain joins TRBV6-5 and TRBJ1-1; 7 nucleotides agree with TRBD1. This CDR3 has 13 residues. The germline gives CDR1 MNHEY, CDR2 SVGAGI. V was pared by 8 bases and J by 2 bases, with 5 bases of the junction left unmatched. The CDR3 protein is CASYGTVNTEAFF. The CDR3 nucleotides are TGTGCCAGCTATGGGACAGTTAACACTGAAGCTTTCTTT.

The rearrangement links TRBV6-5 to TRBJ1-2; 12 positions agree with TRBD1. The CDR3 runs 15 residues. The ends lost 10 bases at V and 6 bases at J; junction bases unmatched: 12. Germline values: CDR1 MNHEY, CDR2 SVGAGI. CDR3 loop: CATYDPGQGANGYTF. Written as DNA, the CDR3 is TGTGCCACCTATGATCCGGGACAGGGGGCGAATGGCTACACCTTC.

CDR3 in DNA: TGCGCCAGCAGCCAAGTAAGAGGGAGTTACAATGAGCAGTTCTTC. Translation: CASSQVRGSYNEQFF. The gene calls are TRBV4-3 and TRBJ2-1; tentative D call: TRBD2 (5 bases). The CDR3 runs to 15 residues. V was pared by 1 base and J by 4 bases, with 11 bases between. Germline CDR1 is LGHNA and CDR2 is YSLEER.

J is TRBJ2-7 and V is TRBV14; 8 nucleotides agree with TRBD2. This CDR3 contains 12 residues. J was trimmed by 10 bases and V by 4 bases; bases with no gene match: 6. Looked up from germline, CDR1 is SGHDN and CDR2 is FVKESK. The CDR3 sequence is CASSLGGGPQYF. DNA of the CDR3: TGTGCCAGCAGCCTCGGGGGGGGCCCACAGTACTTC.

With regard to this clone: The junction differs from germline at one of its ends, possibly a read error. The chain carries TRBV2 and TRBJ2-1; D is unresolved. Germline CDR1 and CDR2: SNHLY and FYNNEI. This CDR3 spans 11 amino acids. CDR3 in amino acids: CASSPYNEQFF. CDR3 bases: TGTGCCAGCAGTCCCTATAATGAGCAGTTCTTC.

The chain couples TRBV6-6 to TRBJ1-6; 7 nucleotides line up with TRBD1. The germline gives CDR1 MNHNY, CDR2 SVGAGI (reference sequence). With 6 bases clipped from V and 2 bases from J, the junction kept 7 bases outside the gene matches. CDR3 length equals 16 residues. This CDR3 reads CASREDRSTYNSPLHF. In nucleotides, the CDR3 is TGTGCCAGCAGAGAGGACAGGAGCACCTATAATTCACCCCTCCACTTT.

This clone was seen only once. The chain couples TRBV30 to TRBJ2-7, with 7 bases aligning to TRBD1. The CDR3 sequence is 17 residues long. CDR1 is GTSNPN and CDR2 is SVGIG in the germline V gene (reference sequence). J was trimmed by 4 bases and V by 1 base; bases with no gene match: 16. CDR3 sequence reads: CAWSGDDTGTALYEQYF. CDR3 DNA sequence: TGTGCCTGGAGTGGAGACGACACCGGGACAGCTCTTTACGAGCAGTACTTC.

J is TRBJ1-2 and V is TRBV7-3; D unclear. The CDR3 totals 15 residues. Germline lookup yields CDR1 SGHTA and CDR2 FQGTGA. Trimming pared 1 base from V and 2 bases from J, leaving 11 bases between. CDR3 nucleotides: TGTGCCAGCAGCTTAAGCCCCCTGGGGAACTATGGCTACACCTTC. It specifies CASSLSPLGNYGYTF. Full variable domain (remainder filled in from reference TRBV7-3 and TRBJ1-2): GAGVSQTPSNKVTEKGKYVELRCDPISGHTALYWYRQSLGQGPEFLIYFQGTGAADDSGLPNDRFFAVRPEGSVSTLKIQRTERGDSAVYLCASSLSPLGNYGYTFGSGTRLTVV.

J is TRBJ2-7 and V is TRBV6-2 or TRBV6-3, with D hard to call. Germline V gene data show CDR1 as MNHEY and CDR2 as SVGEGT. Between the trimmed V and J ends, which lost 0 bases and 4 bases, there was a span of 16 bases. The CDR3 consists of 16 residues. CDR3 bases: TGTGCCAGCAGTTACTCGGGTTATAAGATCCGGTACGAGCAGTACTTC. Residues: CASSYSGYKIRYEQYF.

V usage is TRBV7-8 and J usage is TRBJ2-7; D is unclear. V lost 2 bases and J 3 bases, leaving 8 bases between the germline ends. The CDR3 spans 13 residues. CDR1 SGHVS and CDR2 FQNEAQ come from the germline V gene. CDR3 residues: CASSLPELYEQYF. CDR3 DNA: TGTGCCAGCAGCTTACCGGAACTCTACGAGCAGTACTTC.

V and J are TRBV2 and TRBJ1-1, with 8 nucleotides matching TRBD1. The CDR3 is 15 residues long. Per germline, CDR1 SNHLY and CDR2 FYNNEI. The ends lost 4 bases at V and 1 base at J; junction bases unmatched: 5. The CDR3 DNA is TGTGCCAGCAGTGGAGATCAGGGGGCGAACACTGAAGCTTTCTTT. Translation gives CASSGDQGANTEAFF.

The chain uses TRBV28 and TRBJ2-7, with 8 bases lining up with TRBD1. Germline V lookup: CDR1 MDHEN, CDR2 SYDVKM. V gave up 3 bases and J gave up 6 bases; unmatched junction bases: 4. The length of the CDR3 is 13 residues. The CDR3: CASSFGQGLEQYF. CDR3 bases: TGTGCCAGCAGTTTTGGACAGGGCCTCGAGCAGTACTTC. Looking up the rest from reference TRBV28 and TRBJ2-7 gives the full variable domain: DVKVTQSSRYLVKRTGEKVFLECVQDMDHENMFWYRQDPGLGLRLIYFSYDVKMKEKGDIPEGYSVSREKKERFSLILESASTNQTSMYLCASSFGQGLEQYFGPGTRLTVT.

The chain combines TRBV7-3 with TRBJ2-5; D is ambiguous. Germline V lookup: CDR1 SGHTA, CDR2 FQGTGA. Trimming shortened V by 1 base and J by 4 bases, and 13 bases separated the two germline ends. The CDR3 loop spans 15 amino acids. CDR3 coding DNA: TGTGCCAGCAGCTTAAGACCCACAGTTGGAGAGACCCAGTACTTC. As protein: CASSLRPTVGETQYF.

The V and J genes are TRBV19 and TRBJ1-4, with D uncertain. The V gene lost 11 bases and the J gene lost 0 bases, with 16 bases spanning the gap. The CDR3 has 15 amino acids. Germline V gives CDR1 LNHDA, CDR2 SQIVND (reference sequence). CDR3 sequence (DNA): TGTGCCGGTACAGCTCCCACGGCAACTAATGAAAAACTGTTTTTT. Translation: CAGTAPTATNEKLFF.